These T cell receptor beta chains were read from a single sample in a study of T-cell reconstitution after alpha-beta-depleted transplantation in children. TCRdb re-derived calls from the PCR reads in MiXCR, one entry per CDR3 protein. Of around 580,000 distinct CDR3 sequences in the sample, roughly 23% were seen once. The sequencing here drew on PBMCs, mostly from graft donor cells, taken 360 days after TCRalphabeta/CD19-depleted stem cell transplant. The receptors originated from a boy under two years old who had a stem cell transplant for acute myeloid leukemia, so the T cells may come from the graft donor. Both conserved end residues are trimmed from each CDR3.

V	CDR3
TRBV20-1	SARDRGPLATEAF
TRBV7-2	ASSLGGQGHYEQY
TRBV6-1	ASSRSLAAGELF
TRBV12-3/TRBV12-4	ASSLAGYNMNTEAF
TRBV12-3/TRBV12-4	ASSEFRSSYNEQF
TRBV18	ASSLISDSYSYEQY
TRBV5-1	ASSSPRQGDTEAF
TRBV25-1	ASSDPGQGFRIYNEQF
TRBV11-2	ASSSPDRNTEAF
TRBV19	ASSILADREQF
TRBV12-3/TRBV12-4	ASSSRTSWGSYEQY
TRBV20-1	SAWADSAQAKNIQY
TRBV12-3/TRBV12-4	ASRHSGVGGDTQY
TRBV11-2	ASSLEWGPQETQY
TRBV12-3/TRBV12-4	ASSVEGWTEAF
TRBV7-9	ASSPNQQRSSYNEQF
TRBV7-2	ASSLAGAFTDTQY
TRBV6-2/TRBV6-3	ASSGLNTEAF
TRBV2	ASSGQGAYAF
TRBV20-1	SARGTVYNEQF
TRBV20-1	SASGPGGLNQPQH
TRBV20-1	SARGRGGQRYEQY
TRBV12-3/TRBV12-4	ASRRQGSGSNQPQH
TRBV11-3	ASSGTSSGNTIY
TRBV5-6	ASSSLLGAGNSYEQY
TRBV24-1	ATSDFGSYEQY
TRBV7-9	ASSLARGITYNEQF
TRBV20-1	SARGPGGETQY
TRBV7-9	AMLKTGGRNTGELF
TRBV20-1	SARTQGAKEQY
TRBV5-8	ASSWGAVSNQPQH
TRBV20-1	RPQGVSGNEQF
TRBV7-9	ASSSHELGEQY
TRBV5-1	ASSLFTMSTDTQY
TRBV7-2	ASSIRQAGRNEQY
TRBV29-1	SVDGNRSGNTIY
TRBV20-1	SARDLLAGGPRSSYEQY
TRBV10-2	ASLEGREGVGGETQY
TRBV7-2	ASSLPSGVETQY
TRBV10-3	AISESHFSDGNTIY
TRBV5-1	ASSFAGTHEETQY
TRBV24-1	ATSDRTTGELF
TRBV29-1	SVEDPVNTIY
TRBV28	ASSFMGQGSNEQF
TRBV5-1	ASSLSQAEAF
TRBV4-3	ASSPSLIPYEQY
TRBV20-1	SALLLAGVLSSYNEQF
TRBV28	ASSLQGGRLAKNIQY
TRBV29-1	SVEGEHPGGYT
TRBV5-5	ASSLVGAGGLNTEAF
TRBV20-1	SVRQANQPQH
TRBV6-5	ASSYRGGDSSPLH
TRBV6-1	ASSVGGRSNEQF
TRBV11-2	ASSLGRISGDSNEQF
TRBV6-5	ASSYSNSNEQF
TRBV20-1	SARDNGKYEQF
TRBV20-1	SARAYGGRETQY
TRBV5-1	ASSLGLRLQETQY
TRBV20-1	SARVAGVGFNEKLF
TRBV27	ATGYSSGHQETQY